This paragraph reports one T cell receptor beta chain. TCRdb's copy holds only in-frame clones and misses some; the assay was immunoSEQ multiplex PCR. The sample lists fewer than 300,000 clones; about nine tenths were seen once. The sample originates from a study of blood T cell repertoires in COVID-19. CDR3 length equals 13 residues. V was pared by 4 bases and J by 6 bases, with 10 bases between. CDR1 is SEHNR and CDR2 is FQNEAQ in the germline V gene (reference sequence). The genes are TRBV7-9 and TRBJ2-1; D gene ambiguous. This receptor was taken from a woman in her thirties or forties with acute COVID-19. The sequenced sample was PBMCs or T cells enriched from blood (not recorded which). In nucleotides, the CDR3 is TGTGCCAGCAGCTCTCTACTTTCCAATGAGCAGTTCTTC. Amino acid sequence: CASSSLLSNEQFF. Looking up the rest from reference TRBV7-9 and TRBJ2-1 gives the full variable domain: DTGVSQNPRHKITKRGQNVTFRCDPISEHNRLYWYRQTLGQGPEFLTYFQNEAQLEKSRLLSDRFSAERPKGSFSTLEIQRTEQGDSAMYLCASSSLLSNEQFFGPGTRLTVL.